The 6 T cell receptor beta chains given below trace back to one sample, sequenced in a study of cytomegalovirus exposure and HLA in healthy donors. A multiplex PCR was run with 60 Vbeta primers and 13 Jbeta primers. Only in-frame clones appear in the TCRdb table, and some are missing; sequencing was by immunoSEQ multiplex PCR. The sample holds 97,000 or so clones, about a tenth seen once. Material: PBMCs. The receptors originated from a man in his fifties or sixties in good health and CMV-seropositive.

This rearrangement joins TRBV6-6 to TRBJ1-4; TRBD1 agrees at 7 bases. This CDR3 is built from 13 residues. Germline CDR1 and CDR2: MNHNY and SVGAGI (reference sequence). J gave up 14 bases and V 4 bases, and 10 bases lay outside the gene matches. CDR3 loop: CASSSEADRRLFF. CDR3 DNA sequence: TGTGCCAGCAGTTCAGAAGCGGACAGGCGTCTGTTTTTT.

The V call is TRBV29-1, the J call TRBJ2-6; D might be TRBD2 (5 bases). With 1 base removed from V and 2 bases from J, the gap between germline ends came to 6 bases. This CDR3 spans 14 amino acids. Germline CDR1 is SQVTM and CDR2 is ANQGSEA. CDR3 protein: CSVEGGAGANVLTF. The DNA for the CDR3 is TGCAGCGTTGAAGGGGGAGCTGGGGCCAACGTCCTGACTTTC. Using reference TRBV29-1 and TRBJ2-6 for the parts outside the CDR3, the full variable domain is SAVISQKPSRDICQRGTSLTIQCQVDSQVTMMFWYRQQPGQSLTLIATANQGSEATYESGFVIDKFPISRPNLTFSTLTVSNMSPEDSSIYLCSVEGGAGANVLTFGAGSRLTVL.

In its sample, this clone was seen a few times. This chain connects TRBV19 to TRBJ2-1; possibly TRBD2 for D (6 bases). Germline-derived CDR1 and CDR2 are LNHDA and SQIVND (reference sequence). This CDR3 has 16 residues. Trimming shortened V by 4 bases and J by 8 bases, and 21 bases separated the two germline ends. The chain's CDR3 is CASSRGAGLGSYEQFF. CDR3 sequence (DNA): TGTGCCAGTAGTAGAGGGGCGGGATTGGGATCCTATGAGCAGTTCTTC.

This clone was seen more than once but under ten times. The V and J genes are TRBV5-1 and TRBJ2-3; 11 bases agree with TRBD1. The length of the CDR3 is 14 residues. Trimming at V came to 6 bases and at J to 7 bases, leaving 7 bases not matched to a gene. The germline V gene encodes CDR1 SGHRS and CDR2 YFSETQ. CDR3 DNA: TGCGCCAGCACTCGGACAGGGGGCGCGTATACGCAGTATTTT. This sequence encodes CASTRTGGAYTQYF.

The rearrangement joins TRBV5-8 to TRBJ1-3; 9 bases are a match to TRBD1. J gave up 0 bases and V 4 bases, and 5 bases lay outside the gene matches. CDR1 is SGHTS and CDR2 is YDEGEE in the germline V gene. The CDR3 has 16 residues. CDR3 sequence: CASSTGTGISGNTIYF. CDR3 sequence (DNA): TGTGCCAGCAGCACCGGGACAGGGATCTCTGGAAACACCATATATTTT.

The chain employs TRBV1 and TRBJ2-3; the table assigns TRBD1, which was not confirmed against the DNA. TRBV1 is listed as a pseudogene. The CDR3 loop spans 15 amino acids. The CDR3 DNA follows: TGCACCATCCCACCTGGATTGGGGGCCCGCGCAACGCAGTATTTT. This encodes CTIPPGLGARATQYF.